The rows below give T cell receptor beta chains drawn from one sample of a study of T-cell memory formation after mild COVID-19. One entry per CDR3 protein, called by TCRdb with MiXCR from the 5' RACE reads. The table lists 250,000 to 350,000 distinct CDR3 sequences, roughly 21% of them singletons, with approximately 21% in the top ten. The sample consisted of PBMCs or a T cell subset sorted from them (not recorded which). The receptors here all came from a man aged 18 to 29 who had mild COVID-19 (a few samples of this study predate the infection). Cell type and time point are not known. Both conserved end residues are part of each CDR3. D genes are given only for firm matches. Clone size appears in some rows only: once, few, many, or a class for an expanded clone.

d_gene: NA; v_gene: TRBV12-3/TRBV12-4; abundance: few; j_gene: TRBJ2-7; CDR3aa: CASSLGSTYEQYF; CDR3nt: TGTGCCAGCAGTTTGGGTTCGACCTACGAGCAGTACTTC
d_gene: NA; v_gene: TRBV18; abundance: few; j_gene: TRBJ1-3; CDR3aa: CASSQLRSGNTIYF; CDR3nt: TGTGCCAGCTCGCAATTGCGCTCTGGAAACACCATATATTTT
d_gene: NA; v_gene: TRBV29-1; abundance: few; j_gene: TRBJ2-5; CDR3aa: CSVGQAQETQYF; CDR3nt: TGCAGCGTGGGGCAGGCACAAGAGACCCAGTACTTC
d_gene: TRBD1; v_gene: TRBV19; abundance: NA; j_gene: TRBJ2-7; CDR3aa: CASSLADRGPYEQYF; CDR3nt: TGTGCCAGCAGCCTTGCGGACAGGGGGCCCTACGAGCAGTACTTC
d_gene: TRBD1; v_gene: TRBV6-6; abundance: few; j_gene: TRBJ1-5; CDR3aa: CASSYSGQVYQPQHF; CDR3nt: TGTGCCAGCAGTTACTCCGGACAGGTCTATCAGCCCCAGCATTTT
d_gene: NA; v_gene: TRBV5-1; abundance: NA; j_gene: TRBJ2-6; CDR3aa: CASSDIVDLAGANVLTF; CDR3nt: TGCGCCAGCAGCGATATCGTCGACTTAGCCGGGGCCAACGTCCTGACTTTC
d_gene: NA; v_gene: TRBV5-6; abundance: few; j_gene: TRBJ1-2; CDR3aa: CASTVDIRGYTF; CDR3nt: TGTGCCAGCACCGTCGACATTCGGGGCTACACCTTC
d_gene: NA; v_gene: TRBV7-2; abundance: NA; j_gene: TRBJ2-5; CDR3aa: CASSPSRVTQYF; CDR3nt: TGTGCCAGCAGCCCCAGTCGGGTGACCCAGTACTTC
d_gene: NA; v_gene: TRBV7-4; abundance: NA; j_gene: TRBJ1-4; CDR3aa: CASTPGMGDGKLFF; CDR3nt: TGTGCCAGCACCCCAGGGATGGGAGACGGAAAACTGTTTTTT
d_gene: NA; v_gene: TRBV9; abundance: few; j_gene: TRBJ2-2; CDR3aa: CASSPSSNTGELFF; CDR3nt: TGTGCCAGCAGCCCCAGCTCGAACACCGGGGAGCTGTTTTTT
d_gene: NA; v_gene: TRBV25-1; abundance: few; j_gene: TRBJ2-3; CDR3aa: CASKPGGTDTQYF; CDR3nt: TGTGCCAGCAAGCCCGGGGGCACAGATACGCAGTATTTT
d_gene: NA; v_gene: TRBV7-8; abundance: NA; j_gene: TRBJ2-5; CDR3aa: CASSPRTVQETQYF; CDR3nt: TGTGCCAGCAGCCCGCGGACAGTCCAAGAGACCCAGTACTTC
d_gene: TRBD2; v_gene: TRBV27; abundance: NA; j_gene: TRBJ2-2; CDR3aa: CASSWTSGGNTGELFF; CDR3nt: TGTGCCAGCAGTTGGACTAGCGGGGGTAACACCGGGGAGCTGTTTTTT
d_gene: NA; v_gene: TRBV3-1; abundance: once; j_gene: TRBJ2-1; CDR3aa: CASSVSYEQFF; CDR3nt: TGTGCCAGCAGCGTTAGTTATGAGCAGTTCTTC
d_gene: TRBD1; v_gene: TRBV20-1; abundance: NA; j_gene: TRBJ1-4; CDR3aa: CSARDDRGGEKLFF; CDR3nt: TGCAGTGCTAGAGACGACAGGGGCGGTGAAAAACTGTTTTTT
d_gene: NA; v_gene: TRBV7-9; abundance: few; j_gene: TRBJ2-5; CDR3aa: CASSFAAMGETQYF; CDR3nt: TGTGCCAGCAGCTTTGCAGCTATGGGAGAGACCCAGTACTTC
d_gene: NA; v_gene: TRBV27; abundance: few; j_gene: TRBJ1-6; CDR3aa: CASSARGNSPLHF; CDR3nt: TGTGCCAGCAGTGCCCGGGGGAATTCACCCCTCCACTTT
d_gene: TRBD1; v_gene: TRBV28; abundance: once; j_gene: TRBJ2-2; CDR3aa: CASTPRQGYVELFF; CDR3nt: TGTGCCAGCACCCCCAGACAGGGGTATGTGGAGCTGTTTTTT
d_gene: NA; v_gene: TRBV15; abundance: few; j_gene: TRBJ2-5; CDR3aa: CATSRVAAETQYF; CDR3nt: TGTGCCACCAGCAGAGTGGCCGCAGAGACCCAGTACTTC
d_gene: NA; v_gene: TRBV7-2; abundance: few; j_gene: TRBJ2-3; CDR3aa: CASSHPWGGGSDTQYF; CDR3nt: TGTGCCAGCAGCCACCCCTGGGGGGGCGGGTCAGATACGCAGTATTTT
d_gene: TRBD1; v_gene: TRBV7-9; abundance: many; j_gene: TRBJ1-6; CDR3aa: CASSSSGTAYNSPLHF; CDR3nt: TGTGCCAGCAGCTCGAGCGGGACAGCATATAATTCACCCCTCCACTTT